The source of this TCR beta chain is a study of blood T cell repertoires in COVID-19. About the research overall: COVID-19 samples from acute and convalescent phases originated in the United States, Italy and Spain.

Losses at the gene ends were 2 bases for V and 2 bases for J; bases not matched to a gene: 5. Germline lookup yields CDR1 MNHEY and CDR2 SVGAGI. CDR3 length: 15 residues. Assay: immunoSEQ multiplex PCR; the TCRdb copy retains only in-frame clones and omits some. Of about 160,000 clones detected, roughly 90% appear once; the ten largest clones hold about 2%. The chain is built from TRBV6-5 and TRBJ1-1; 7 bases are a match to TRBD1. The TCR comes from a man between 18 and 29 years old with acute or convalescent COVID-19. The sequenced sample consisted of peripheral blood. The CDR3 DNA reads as TGTGCCAGCAGTTACACCGGGACAGTAAACACTGAAGCTTTCTTT. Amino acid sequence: CASSYTGTVNTEAFF.